This T cell receptor (beta chain) was captured in a study of T cells in Graves' hyperthyroidism and ophthalmopathy. On the study more broadly: Before treatment of any kind, peripheral blood was taken at initial diagnosis.

CDR3 length equals 15 residues. Germline V CDR1 and CDR2: SGHRS, YFSETQ. V shed 3 bases and J 5 bases; nucleotides not matched to a gene: 8. The PBMCs had their origin in around 10 ml of fresh peripheral blood. Amplification of TCR beta CDR3 regions used RNA as the template. RT-PCR in the first round (using the HTBI primer set) targeted the TCR CDR3. TCRdb re-derived calls from the multiplex PCR reads in MiXCR, one entry per CDR3 protein. Among under 450,000 distinct CDR3 sequences listed, less than 20% were seen once. The sequenced material came from blood. This chain links TRBV5-1 with TRBJ2-5, with 9 positions matching TRBD1. The sequence was obtained from a woman aged 18-29 years with Graves' hyperthyroidism. CDR3 nucleotides: TGCGCCAGCAGCTCGAAGGACAGGGGAGGGGAGACCCAGTACTTC. It translates to CASSSKDRGGETQYF. Supplemented by reference TRBV5-1 and TRBJ2-5, the full variable domain reads KAGVTQTPRYLIKTRGQQVTLSCSPISGHRSVSWYQQTPGQGLQFLFEYFSETQRNKGNFPGRFSGRQFSNSRSEMNVSTLELGDSALYLCASSSKDRGGETQYFGPGTRLLVL.